This TCR beta chain is drawn from a study of cytomegalovirus exposure and HLA in healthy donors. General observations from the study: TCR beta V- and J-gene trimming was later associated with a missense DCLRE1C variant. Roughly even sequencing depth across donors was the assumption behind the presence/absence analyses. In terms of immune exposure information, only CMV serostatus was available.

Per the germline V gene, CDR1 is MGHRA and CDR2 is YSYEKL. V shed 1 base and J shed 0 bases, with 12 bases lying between them. The CDR3 totals 16 residues. PCR was performed using 60 Vbeta and 13 Jbeta primers. Data came from immunoSEQ multiplex PCR; TCRdb stores just in-frame clones and leaves some out. The sample includes roughly 100,000 clones, under 85% of them seen just once. In this sample, this clone turned up once. Antigen: not known. This TCR derives from a woman in her thirties or forties in good health and CMV-seropositive. Specimen: PBMCs. The V gene is TRBV4-1, the J gene TRBJ2-5; D may be TRBD2 (6 bases). The CDR3 DNA sequence: TGCGCCAGCAGCCAAGGGTCGTGGGGGGACCAAGAGACCCAGTACTTC. Its translation: CASSQGSWGDQETQYF.